Listed below are T cell receptor beta chains from one sample, sequenced in a study of blood T cell repertoires in COVID-19. TCRdb keeps only in-frame clones here, not all; method: immunoSEQ multiplex PCR. The table has about 190,000 clones, less than 90% seen once. The sequenced material came from peripheral blood. These receptors were taken from a human donor in a cohort sampled during active COVID-19. Each CDR3 is given with its conserved first and last residue. D genes are given only for firm matches. Part of the rows lack a size; the others show once, few, many or a class for expanded clones.

d_call,j_call,v_call,clone_size,cdr3_nt,cdr3_aa
TRBD1,TRBJ1-1,TRBV6-5,.,TGTGCCAGCAGGGTCGACAGGGCGTCAAACACTGAAGCTTTCTTT,CASRVDRASNTEAFF
.,TRBJ1-6,TRBV14,many,TGTGCCAGCAGCCAAGGACGGGATAATTCACCCCTCCACTTT,CASSQGRDNSPLHF
.,TRBJ1-2,TRBV27,.,TGTGCCAGCAGTTTATCCGGGCAGGGCCCTAAAGGCTACACCTTC,CASSLSGQGPKGYTF
.,TRBJ1-5,TRBV27,.,TGTGCCAGTGGAACAGGGTCTGGCAATTGGAGCAATCAGCCCCAGCATTTT,CASGTGSGNWSNQPQHF
.,TRBJ2-3,TRBV3-1/TRBV3-2,.,TGTGCCAGCAGCCCTGGGACGGGGGGCAGCACAGATACGCAGTATTTT,CASSPGTGGSTDTQYF
.,TRBJ1-1,TRBV7-2,once,TGTGCCAGCAGCCTATTACGGTTGAACACTGAAGCTTTCTTT,CASSLLRLNTEAFF
.,TRBJ1-3,TRBV19,.,TGTGCCAGTAGATCGGGCGGGATCTCTGGAAACACCATATATTTT,CASRSGGISGNTIYF
.,TRBJ1-5,TRBV7-9,.,TGTGCCAGCAGCCTCGACAGTTCTTATCAGCCCCAGCATTTT,CASSLDSSYQPQHF
.,TRBJ1-5,TRBV19,.,TGTGCCAGTAGTATCGCGGAGGCAGGTCAGCCCCAGCATTTT,CASSIAEAGQPQHF
.,TRBJ1-5,TRBV28,.,TGTGCCAGCTCTAACCGGGGGTATAGCAATCAGCCCCAGCATTTT,CASSNRGYSNQPQHF
TRBD2,TRBJ2-3,TRBV7-2,once,TGTGCCAGCAGATTCGGGACTAGCGTATCCTCCGGGGGCACAGATACGCAGTATTTT,CASRFGTSVSSGGTDTQYF
TRBD1,TRBJ1-6,TRBV4-1,.,TGCGCCAGCAGCCTCCGACGGACAGGGGATTCACCCCTCCACTTT,CASSLRRTGDSPLHF
TRBD2,TRBJ2-1,TRBV6-6,few,TGTGCCAGCAGTACGGGGGGGCTCACATCCTACAATGAGCAGTTCTTC,CASSTGGLTSYNEQFF
TRBD2,TRBJ2-3,TRBV5-1,.,TGCGCCAGCAGCGGCCCTAGCGGGAGTTGGGCAGATACGCAGTATTTT,CASSGPSGSWADTQYF
TRBD1,TRBJ1-2,TRBV29-1,once,TGCAGCGTTGTATCACAGGGGGCGTTTGGCTACACCTTC,CSVVSQGAFGYTF
.,TRBJ1-2,TRBV21-1,.,TGTGCCAGCAGCAAAAAGGGGCCGGCCTATGGCTACACCTTC,CASSKKGPAYGYTF
TRBD1,TRBJ1-2,TRBV28,once,TGTGCCAGCAGGGCAATCCGGGACAGGGGGAGGAGTGGCTACACCTTC,CASRAIRDRGRSGYTF
TRBD1,TRBJ1-5,TRBV27,.,TGTGCCAGCAGACGGACAGGGAACAATCAGCCCCAGCATTTT,CASRRTGNNQPQHF
.,TRBJ1-4,TRBV5-6,.,TGTGCCAGCAGCTTGATGGGGGCAAAACTGTTTTTT,CASSLMGAKLFF
.,TRBJ1-5,TRBV6-6,.,TGTGCCAGCAGTCAGTACAGGGACGATCAGCCCCAGCATTTT,CASSQYRDDQPQHF
TRBD1,TRBJ1-3,TRBV19,.,TGTGCCAGTACCCCCCCGGGACAGACTGGAAACACCATATATTTT,CASTPPGQTGNTIYF
.,TRBJ2-2,TRBV5-5,.,TGTGCCAGCAGCTTTTACTCGGGGAGGAACACCGGGGAGCTGTTTTTT,CASSFYSGRNTGELFF
TRBD1,TRBJ2-3,TRBV19,.,TGTGCCAGTAGTTCAAGGGGGCTAATGCCCACAGATACGCAGTATTTT,CASSSRGLMPTDTQYF
TRBD2,TRBJ2-1,TRBV7-9,.,TGTGCCAGCAGCTTCGGACCGGGACTAGCGGGGGGGGTAGTGTGGTTCTTC,CASSFGPGLAGGVVWFF
.,TRBJ2-5,TRBV5-1,.,TGCGCCAGCAGCTCAACAGGGCCGGAGACCCAGTACTTC,CASSSTGPETQYF
.,TRBJ1-1,TRBV7-2,once,TGTGCCAGCAGCGCGATGGCAGGCGGGACTGAAGCTTTCTTT,CASSAMAGGTEAFF
TRBD1,TRBJ2-1,TRBV5-6,.,TGTGCCAGCAGCTCACTACGGGACAGTCTGAGGCGTGAGCAGTTCTTC,CASSSLRDSLRREQFF
.,TRBJ2-1,TRBV3-1/TRBV3-2,.,TGTGCCAGCAGCCAAGATAAGCTGGACAATGAGCAGTTCTTC,CASSQDKLDNEQFF
.,TRBJ1-3,TRBV3-1/TRBV3-2,.,TGTGCCAGCAGCCAAGCGCCAGGGACAGGAAACACCATATATTTT,CASSQAPGTGNTIYF
.,TRBJ1-1,TRBV7-8,once,TGTGCCAGCGGCCAAGGTGGGCGTCAAGCTTTCTTT,CASGQGGRQAFF
.,TRBJ1-3,TRBV6-5,.,TGTGCCAGCACCGATGCCCCCAGATCTGGAAACACCATATATTTT,CASTDAPRSGNTIYF
.,TRBJ2-2,TRBV2,.,TGTGCCAGCAGTCCCATTGGGGAGACGGACACCGGGGAGCTGTTTTTT,CASSPIGETDTGELFF
.,TRBJ2-7,TRBV6-5,.,TGTGCCAGCAGGCAACTCTTAGCGGCTACCTACGAGCAGTACTTC,CASRQLLAATYEQYF
.,TRBJ1-4,TRBV3-1/TRBV3-2,.,TGTGCCAGCAGCCACCCAAATGAAAAACTGTTTTTT,CASSHPNEKLFF
.,TRBJ1-1,TRBV5-1,.,TGCGCCAGCAGCAGAGAGATGAACACTGAAGCTTTCTTT,CASSREMNTEAFF
TRBD2,TRBJ2-7,TRBV10-2,.,TGCGCCAGCAGTGACGGGGGGTACGAGCAGTACTTC,CASSDGGYEQYF
.,TRBJ2-3,TRBV9,.,TGTGCCAGCAGCGTAGAGATTGCAACTCCTAGCACAGATACGCAGTATTTT,CASSVEIATPSTDTQYF
TRBD1,TRBJ1-2,TRBV19,few,TGTGCCAGTAGTACCGGGACAGGGGTTTATGGCTACACCTTC,CASSTGTGVYGYTF
.,TRBJ1-1,TRBV2,.,TGTGCCAGCAGTGAAAATAGGGGGACCGGAGCTTTCTTT,CASSENRGTGAFF
.,TRBJ1-3,TRBV3-1/TRBV3-2,once,TGTGCCAGCAGCCAAACCAGCTCTGGAAACACCATATATTTT,CASSQTSSGNTIYF
TRBD1,TRBJ1-3,TRBV5-1,.,TGCGCCAGCAGCTTACAGGGGACTGGAAACACCATATATTTT,CASSLQGTGNTIYF
TRBD2,TRBJ2-1,TRBV19,.,TGTGCCAGTAGTACGCCTCCGCGGGGGAGCTCCTACAATGAGCAGTTCTTC,CASSTPPRGSSYNEQFF
TRBD2,TRBJ2-7,TRBV10-1,.,TGCGCCAGCAGTCCTATTACTAGCGGGATTGATTACGAGCAGTACTTC,CASSPITSGIDYEQYF
TRBD1,TRBJ1-2,TRBV30,.,TGTGCCTGGGGGGGACAGCCGAACTATGGCTACACCTTC,CAWGGQPNYGYTF
TRBD1,TRBJ1-1,TRBV18,once,TGTGCCAGCTCACCTAGGACAGGGTCGGATGAAGCTTTCTTT,CASSPRTGSDEAFF
TRBD1,TRBJ1-5,TRBV28,.,TGTGCCAGCACAGGACAGGGGGCGCAAGGCTTCGATCAGCCCCAGCATTTT,CASTGQGAQGFDQPQHF
TRBD1,TRBJ2-6,TRBV3-1/TRBV3-2,.,TGTGCCAGCAGCCAAGCCCCCCCGGGACAGGGGGCTCCCTCTGGGGCCAACGTCCTGACTTTC,CASSQAPPGQGAPSGANVLTF
TRBD1,TRBJ1-2,TRBV28,.,TGTGCCAGCACCTCACCCCTACAGGGGTACGGCTACACCTTC,CASTSPLQGYGYTF